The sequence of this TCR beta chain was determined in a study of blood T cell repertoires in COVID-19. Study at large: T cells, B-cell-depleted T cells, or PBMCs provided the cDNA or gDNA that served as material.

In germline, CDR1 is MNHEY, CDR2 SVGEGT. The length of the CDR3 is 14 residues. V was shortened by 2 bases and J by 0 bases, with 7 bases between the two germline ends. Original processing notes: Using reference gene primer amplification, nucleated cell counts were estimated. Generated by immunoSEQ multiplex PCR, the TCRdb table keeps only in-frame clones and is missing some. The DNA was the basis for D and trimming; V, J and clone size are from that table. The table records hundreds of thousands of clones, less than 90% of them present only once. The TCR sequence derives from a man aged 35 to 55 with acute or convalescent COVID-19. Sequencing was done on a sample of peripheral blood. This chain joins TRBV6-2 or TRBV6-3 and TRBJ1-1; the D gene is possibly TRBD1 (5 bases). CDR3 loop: CASSYRGMNTEAFF. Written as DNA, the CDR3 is TGTGCCAGCAGTTACCGGGGGATGAACACTGAAGCTTTCTTT.